These 4 T cell receptor beta chains came from one sample sequenced in a study of T-cell reconstitution after alpha-beta-depleted transplantation in children. The TCRbeta library incorporated unique molecular identifiers. TCRdb ran MiXCR on the PCR reads and lists one entry per CDR3 protein. This repertoire shows hundreds of thousands of distinct CDR3 sequences, 20% to 30% found once; its top ten account for about 5%. The sample was PBMCs, mostly from graft donor cells, taken 360 days after TCRalphabeta/CD19-depleted stem cell transplant. The receptor source for this set is a female patient between 2 and 10 years old who had a stem cell transplant for congenital amegakaryocytic thrombocytopenia, so the T cells may come from the graft donor.

This clonotype has only a few counts. The J gene is TRBJ1-4, the V gene TRBV5-1; no definite D call. CDR1 and CDR2 from the germline V gene are SGHRS and YFSETQ. The CDR3 contains 14 residues. Trimming removed 1 base at V and 5 bases at J, with 9 bases between. Here the CDR3 reads CASSLLSTNEKLFF. The CDR3 coding sequence is TGCGCCAGCAGCTTGTTGAGTACCAATGAAAAACTGTTTTTT.

This rearrangement joins TRBV20-1 to TRBJ2-4; the D is unclear. The CDR3 is 13 residues long. Looked up from germline, CDR1 is DFQATT and CDR2 is SNEGSKA (reference sequence). With 0 bases removed from V and 6 bases from J, the gap between germline ends came to 9 bases. The CDR3 protein is CSARDAQRNIQYF. CDR3 DNA sequence: TGCAGTGCTAGAGATGCCCAGAGAAACATTCAGTACTTC.

This clonotype was detected only a few times. The chain is built from TRBV2 and TRBJ2-2; D is undetermined. The CDR3 is made up of 13 amino acids. The germline V gene has CDR1 SNHLY and CDR2 FYNNEI. Between the trimmed V and J ends, which lost 6 bases and 3 bases, there was a span of 8 bases. The CDR3 sequence is CASRDQYTGELFF. The CDR3 nucleotides read TGTGCCAGCAGGGACCAGTACACCGGGGAGCTGTTTTTT.

V gene TRBV5-4 combines with J gene TRBJ2-3; TRBD2 matches 10 bases. Germline CDR1 is SGHNT and CDR2 is YYREEE (reference sequence). This CDR3 is built from 16 residues. V shed 2 bases and J 2 bases; nucleotides not matched to a gene: 5. In nucleotides, the CDR3 is TGTGCCAGCAGCTTCGGACTAGCGGACCTCACAGATACGCAGTATTTT. This sequence encodes CASSFGLADLTDTQYF.